This T cell receptor (beta chain) originates from a study of prognosis after radiotherapy for stage I lung cancer. About the study: Patients (under 14 men, six or seven women) were aged roughly 50 to 85, median approximately 77 years.

The sample holds many counts of this clonotype. Its antigen is currently unknown. The germline gives CDR1 SGHVS, CDR2 FNYEAQ. This CDR3 is 16 amino acids long. Trimming left V 10 bases short and J 6 bases short, with 27 bases between. Template was genomic DNA; TCR beta CDR3 amplified in two multiplex PCR rounds. Amplification in first-round PCR relied on primers specific to each TRBV and TRBJ gene. TCRdb analysed the multiplex PCR reads with MiXCR anew, one entry per CDR3 protein. This table has around 15,000 distinct CDR3 sequences, about 15% appearing once. Study outcomes and limitations: Patients without metastases reportedly showed TRBV and TRBJ gene usage unlike that of patients with metastases.

The chain joins TRBV7-6 to TRBJ1-2; no reliable D call. The sample consisted of PBMCs, taken before or after stereotactic body radiation therapy (not recorded which). The TCR was taken from a donor over 45 with non-small cell lung cancer. CDR3 DNA sequence: TGTGCCATCTCGACATTCCGGTCCTCCCTAAAAAATGGCTACACCTTC. This sequence encodes CAISTFRSSLKNGYTF.